This TCR beta chain was retrieved from a study of T cells in Graves' hyperthyroidism and ophthalmopathy. Broader study findings: From stable hyperthyroidism, ophthalmopathy was set apart by a 13 V-J model.

A note on this clonotype: Its antigen is still unknown.

The CDR3 is made up of 19 amino acids. Trimming cost V 4 bases and J 0 bases; bases outside gene matches: 10. Germline lookup yields CDR1 WNHNN and CDR2 SYGVQD (reference sequence). Over 18 months, lack of ophthalmopathy progression marked Graves' hyperthyroidism as stable. Diagnostic assessment was based on clinical symptoms, serum thyroxine and TRAb, thyroid ultrasound and orbital computed tomography. It was RNA transcripts that yielded the amplified TCR beta CDR3 regions. With the HTBI primer set, the TCR CDR3 went through a first round of RT-PCR. TCRdb called the multiplex PCR reads again in MiXCR, with one record for every CDR3 protein. In the table there are 350,000 to 400,000 distinct CDR3 sequences, just under 15% of which are singletons.

This sequence joins TRBV10-1 and TRBJ2-6; 9 nucleotides align to TRBD1. This sequence originates from a woman between 25 and 40 years old with Graves' hyperthyroidism. Sequencing was done on a sample of blood. Written as DNA, the CDR3 is TGCGCCAGCAGTGGAGGTGGCGGACAGGGGACCTCTGGGGCCAACGTCCTGACTTTC. Amino acid sequence: CASSGGGGQGTSGANVLTF.